Below, 32 T cell receptor beta chains from the same sample are listed, as sequenced in a study of T cell responses to AZD1222 COVID-19 vaccine. Sequencing used immunoSEQ multiplex PCR; TCRdb keeps in-frame clones, though not all of them. The top ten hold about 3.3% of the sample, which has about 110,000 clones, approximately 90% seen once. The sample in question was peripheral blood, obtained on day 0 of MenACWY control vaccination. The receptors were gathered from an adult in good health.

This sequence joins TRBV6-2 or TRBV6-3 and TRBJ1-6; D uncertain. The CDR3 loop spans 16 amino acids. The V gene lost 4 bases and the J gene lost 7 bases, with 17 bases spanning the gap. The germline CDR1 and CDR2 sequences are MNHEY and SVGEGT. This CDR3 reads CASSFSLTEENSPLHF. The CDR3 DNA is TGTGCCAGCAGTTTTAGCTTAACTGAAGAGAATTCACCCCTCCACTTT.

V usage is TRBV30 and J usage is TRBJ1-3; D is undetermined. This CDR3 has 14 amino acids. Trimming shortened V by 0 bases and J by 2 bases, and 8 bases separated the two germline ends. Germline values: CDR1 GTSNPN, CDR2 SVGIG (reference sequence). The CDR3 nucleotides are TGTGCCTGGAGTGTACTTGGAGCTGGAAACACCATATATTTT. This sequence encodes CAWSVLGAGNTIYF.

The chain carries TRBV6-2 or TRBV6-3 and TRBJ1-5, with D uncertain. Trimming left V 6 bases short and J 1 base short, with 28 bases between. CDR3 length: 20 amino acids. CDR1 MNHEY and CDR2 SVGEGT come from the germline V gene. This CDR3 reads CASSHPRGPYPPLSNQPQHF. In DNA, the CDR3 is TGTGCCAGCAGCCACCCCCGTGGTCCTTATCCGCCCCTAAGCAATCAGCCCCAGCATTTT.

The rearrangement joins TRBV30 to TRBJ1-6; D gene ambiguous. CDR3 length: 14 amino acids. Trimming removed 0 bases from V and 5 bases from J, with 8 bases in between. The germline V gene has CDR1 GTSNPN and CDR2 SVGIG (reference sequence). As DNA, the CDR3 is TGTGCCTGGAGTGTAACTGTGAATAATTCACCCCTCCACTTT. It translates to CAWSVTVNNSPLHF.

This chain uses TRBV7-9 with TRBJ2-5; D may be TRBD2 (5 bases). Trimming shortened V by 2 bases and J by 7 bases, and 11 bases separated the two germline ends. Germline V gives CDR1 SEHNR, CDR2 FQNEAQ (reference sequence). The CDR3 covers 13 residues. The CDR3 reads CASSLRIRGTQYF. In nucleotides, the CDR3 is TGTGCCAGCAGCTTAAGGATACGGGGGACCCAGTACTTC. The full variable domain, rest sourced from reference TRBV7-9 and TRBJ2-5, is DTGVSQNPRHKITKRGQNVTFRCDPISEHNRLYWYRQTLGQGPEFLTYFQNEAQLEKSRLLSDRFSAERPKGSFSTLEIQRTEQGDSAMYLCASSLRIRGTQYFGPGTRLLVL.

The V call is TRBV7-8, the J call TRBJ1-2; no clear D. The V gene lost 7 bases and the J gene lost 0 bases, with 15 bases spanning the gap. Germline V gene data show CDR1 as SGHVS and CDR2 as FQNEAQ. The CDR3 consists of 15 residues. DNA for the CDR3: TGTGCCAGCACCAGCGCCACACGGACTAACTATGGCTACACCTTC. Its translation is CASTSATRTNYGYTF.

This clone was detected a few times. At the DNA level, this CDR3 is encoded by other sequences in the same sample as well. V usage is TRBV7-8 and J usage is TRBJ2-3, with D hard to call. Trimming stripped 5 bases from V and 2 bases from J, with 5 bases between. CDR3 size: 12 residues. Germline CDR1 is SGHVS and CDR2 is FQNEAQ. The CDR3, as DNA: TGTGCCAGCAGCACGAACACAGATACGCAGTATTTT. This encodes CASSTNTDTQYF.

The chain uses TRBV7-3 and TRBJ1-2; D perhaps matches TRBD1 (6 bases). Looked up from germline, CDR1 is SGHTA and CDR2 is FQGTGA. CDR3 length: 16 residues. The V end was cut by 6 bases, the J end by 1 base, with 18 bases between. This CDR3 is CASSPGAGEFNYGYTF. In DNA form, the CDR3 reads TGTGCCAGCAGTCCCGGGGCAGGGGAATTTAACTATGGCTACACCTTC. Together with reference TRBV7-3 and TRBJ1-2, the CDR3 gives the full variable domain: GAGVSQTPSNKVTEKGKYVELRCDPISGHTALYWYRQSLGQGPEFLIYFQGTGAADDSGLPNDRFFAVRPEGSVSTLKIQRTERGDSAVYLCASSPGAGEFNYGYTFGSGTRLTVV.

The chain recombines TRBV5-1 with TRBJ2-1; 11 nucleotides align to TRBD1. V shed 3 bases, J shed 7 bases, and the junction held 3 bases outside the gene matches. Germline V CDR1 and CDR2: SGHRS, YFSETQ. The CDR3 loop spans 14 amino acids. The CDR3 reads CASSYGQGANEQFF. The DNA for the CDR3 is TGCGCCAGCAGCTATGGACAGGGGGCGAATGAGCAGTTCTTC.

The chain is built from TRBV4-1 and TRBJ2-2, with D perhaps being TRBD1 or TRBD2 (6 bases each). The ends were cut back, 8 bases at V and 6 bases at J, with 16 bases in the middle. CDR1 is MGHRA and CDR2 is YSYEKL in the germline V gene. The CDR3 consists of 14 residues. The CDR3 is CASGRGLGAGELFF. The DNA for the CDR3 is TGCGCCAGCGGACGGGGGCTTGGTGCCGGGGAGCTGTTTTTT.

The count of this clone is one. This chain uses TRBV5-1 with TRBJ1-2, with unresolved D. The V and J ends lost 0 bases and 2 bases respectively, with 11 bases between them. Germline CDR1 is SGHRS and CDR2 is YFSETQ. The CDR3 length is 15 residues. The CDR3 nucleotides are TGCGCCAGCAGCTTGGACCCAAACCCAAACTATGGCTACACCTTC. This codes for CASSLDPNPNYGYTF.

This clone was picked up a small number of times. The chain joins TRBV7-3 to TRBJ2-3; the match to TRBD1 covers 8 bases. The CDR3 has 12 residues. Germline V gives CDR1 SGHTA, CDR2 FQGTGA. Trimming took 5 bases from V and 10 from J; bases not matched to a gene: 5. The DNA for the CDR3 is TGTGCCAGCAGCCCGGACAGGGAAGCGCAGTATTTT. Translating it yields CASSPDREAQYF. The entire variable domain, with the rest obtained from reference TRBV7-3 and TRBJ2-3, is as follows: GAGVSQTPSNKVTEKGKYVELRCDPISGHTALYWYRQSLGQGPEFLIYFQGTGAADDSGLPNDRFFAVRPEGSVSTLKIQRTERGDSAVYLCASSPDREAQYFGPGTRLTVL.

The V gene is TRBV27, the J gene TRBJ1-1, with 12 bases aligning to TRBD1. The CDR3 runs to 18 residues. Germline loops: CDR1 MNHEY, CDR2 SMNVEV (reference sequence). Trimming cost V 6 bases and J 4 bases; bases outside gene matches: 15. The CDR3 region is CASSQGPGQGARGTEAFF. The CDR3, as DNA: TGTGCCAGCAGCCAAGGCCCGGGACAGGGGGCGCGGGGCACTGAAGCTTTCTTT.

The genes are TRBV28 and TRBJ2-7, with D possibly called TRBD1 or TRBD2 (5 bases each). This CDR3 has 14 amino acids. Germline V gene sequence: CDR1 MDHEN, CDR2 SYDVKM. The ends were cut back, 2 bases at V and 7 bases at J, with 15 bases in the middle. The CDR3 region is CASSLGFGTLEQYF. The CDR3 DNA reads TGTGCCAGCAGTTTAGGATTCGGGACGTTGGAGCAGTACTTC.

The chain has TRBV6-5 and TRBJ1-5; a possible D gene is TRBD1 (5 bases). Trimming left V 5 bases short and J 0 bases short, with 11 bases between. Per the germline V gene, CDR1 is MNHEY and CDR2 is SVGAGI. This CDR3 comprises 15 residues. The CDR3 nucleotides read TGTGCCAGCAGTCTACAGGTTTATAGCAATCAGCCCCAGCATTTT. Its translation: CASSLQVYSNQPQHF.

This clone showed up just once. The chain couples TRBV7-6 to TRBJ1-2; possibly TRBD1 for D (6 bases). Germline loops: CDR1 SGHVS, CDR2 FNYEAQ. V was cut by 5 bases and J by 0 bases, with 13 bases left in between. The CDR3 consists of 15 residues. CDR3: CASSPGQITNYGYTF. The CDR3 DNA is TGTGCCAGCAGCCCAGGACAGATTACTAACTATGGCTACACCTTC.

The rearrangement uses TRBV9 and TRBJ2-3, with 8 bases lining up with TRBD1. Looked up from germline, CDR1 is SGDLS and CDR2 is YYNGEE. CDR3 size: 15 residues. J was trimmed by 4 bases and V by 3 bases; bases with no gene match: 7. The CDR3: CASSAQGGLADTQYF. CDR3 nucleotide sequence: TGTGCCAGCAGCGCACAGGGGGGACTGGCAGATACGCAGTATTTT.

This sequence joins TRBV2 and TRBJ1-1; no clear D. This CDR3 contains 14 residues. Germline-derived CDR1 and CDR2 are SNHLY and FYNNEI. The ends were cut back, 11 bases at V and 1 base at J, with 17 bases in the middle. In DNA form, the CDR3 reads TGTGCCTACCGAGGAGGGCAAGGGAACACTGAAGCTTTCTTT. It specifies CAYRGGQGNTEAFF.

The chain links TRBV9 to TRBJ1-3; 7 bases are a match to TRBD1. J lost 4 bases, V lost 5 bases, and 6 bases had no gene match. The CDR3 totals 14 residues. CDR1 and CDR2 from the germline V gene are SGDLS and YYNGEE. Here the CDR3 reads CASSGGTEGNTIYF. The CDR3 DNA follows: TGTGCCAGCAGTGGGGGGACAGAAGGAAACACCATATATTTT.

This rearrangement joins TRBV5-1 to TRBJ2-3; 9 bases agree with TRBD2. Germline-derived CDR1 and CDR2 are SGHRS and YFSETQ. The CDR3 totals 16 residues. V trimming: 5 bases; J trimming: 1 base; junction bases outside the gene matches: 8. CDR3 protein: CASSYTIAGGTDTQYF. CDR3 nucleotide sequence: TGCGCCAGCAGTTATACTATAGCGGGGGGCACAGATACGCAGTATTTT. Together with reference TRBV5-1 and TRBJ2-3, the CDR3 gives the full variable domain: KAGVTQTPRYLIKTRGQQVTLSCSPISGHRSVSWYQQTPGQGLQFLFEYFSETQRNKGNFPGRFSGRQFSNSRSEMNVSTLELGDSALYLCASSYTIAGGTDTQYFGPGTRLTVL.

This chain links TRBV4-1 with TRBJ2-1, with 10 positions matching TRBD1. Germline CDR1 is MGHRA and CDR2 is YSYEKL. This CDR3 has 13 residues. Unmatched junction bases numbered 4, after V lost 7 bases and J lost 7 bases. The CDR3, as DNA: TGCGCCAGCATGGGACAGGGGATAAATGAGCAGTTCTTC. Its protein is CASMGQGINEQFF.

This chain joins TRBV19 and TRBJ2-1; tentative D call: TRBD1 (6 bases). The germline CDR1 and CDR2 sequences are LNHDA and SQIVND (reference sequence). This CDR3 contains 13 residues. Trimming cost V 3 bases and J 7 bases, with 10 bases left between them. The DNA of the CDR3 is TGTGCCAGTAGTATGAATAGGGGGAATGAGCAGTTCTTC. Translation: CASSMNRGNEQFF.

The chain couples TRBV6-2 or TRBV6-3 to TRBJ1-1; D is perhaps TRBD1 (5 bases). The CDR3 is made up of 15 amino acids. Germline CDR1 is MNHEY and CDR2 is SVGEGT. The V gene lost 3 bases and the J gene lost 4 bases, with 15 bases spanning the gap. The CDR3 region has the DNA TGTGCCAGCAGTTATGGGGGATCTCGAATCACTGAAGCTTTCTTT. Protein sequence: CASSYGGSRITEAFF.

The chain recombines TRBV11-3 with TRBJ1-1, with TRBD1 identical over 8 bases. V trimming: 5 bases; J trimming: 8 bases; junction bases outside the gene matches: 4. This CDR3 spans 12 amino acids. In germline, CDR1 is SGHNT, CDR2 YENEEA. The CDR3 reads CASSPGTGEAFF. The CDR3 DNA sequence: TGTGCCAGCAGCCCCGGGACAGGCGAAGCTTTCTTT.

CDR3 bases: TGTGCCAGTAGCCTGACCGGGACGATGAGCTCTGGAAACACCATATATTTT. Translation: CASSLTGTMSSGNTIYF. The chain couples TRBV19 to TRBJ1-3; D is possibly TRBD1 (5 bases). V shed 6 bases and J shed 0 bases, with 18 bases lying between them. The CDR3 has 17 residues. Germline V gives CDR1 LNHDA, CDR2 SQIVND (reference sequence).

The chain links TRBV2 to TRBJ1-1, with unresolved D. The germline gives CDR1 SNHLY, CDR2 FYNNEI. The CDR3 contains 13 residues. CDR3 DNA: TGTGCAGTAGGGAAGGAGATGAACACTGAAGCTTTCTTT. This sequence encodes CAVGKEMNTEAFF. The full variable domain, rest sourced from reference TRBV2 and TRBJ1-1, is EPEVTQTPSHQVTQMGQEVILRCVPISNHLYFYWYRQILGQKVEFLVSFYNNEISEKSEIFDDQFSVERPDGSNFTLKIRSTKLEDSAMYFCAVGKEMNTEAFFGQGTRLTVV.

The V gene is TRBV21-1, the J gene TRBJ1-4. TRBV21-1 counts as a pseudogene. The CDR3 extends over 16 amino acids. The CDR3 sequence: CASSKGEVNKWEKLFF. CDR3 sequence (DNA): TGTGCCAGCAGCAAAGGGGAGGTAAACAAGTGGGAAAAACTGTTTTTT.

The chain couples TRBV2 to TRBJ1-6; 7 bases map to TRBD1. Per germline, CDR1 SNHLY and CDR2 FYNNEI. The CDR3 covers 13 residues. The J segment lost 9 bases and the V segment lost 6 bases, leaving 5 bases of the junction unmatched. CDR3 amino acids: CASRPEGASPLHF. CDR3 in DNA: TGTGCCAGCAGGCCCGAGGGGGCTTCACCCCTCCACTTT. Drawing the rest from reference TRBV2 and TRBJ1-6, the complete variable domain is EPEVTQTPSHQVTQMGQEVILRCVPISNHLYFYWYRQILGQKVEFLVSFYNNEISEKSEIFDDQFSVERPDGSNFTLKIRSTKLEDSAMYFCASRPEGASPLHFGNGTRLTVT.

The rearrangement links TRBV3-1 (or the pseudogene TRBV3-2) to TRBJ1-5; tentative D call: TRBD1 (5 bases). The germline CDR1 and CDR2 sequences are LGHDT and YNNKEL (reference sequence). This CDR3 has 14 amino acids. V was clipped by 4 bases and J by 2 bases, with 9 bases between them. CDR3 nucleotide sequence: TGTGCCAGCAGCCTTCAGGGAGGCAATCAGCCCCAGCATTTT. Encoded protein: CASSLQGGNQPQHF.

The chain joins TRBV7-2 to TRBJ2-1; 9 bases are a match to TRBD2. Unmatched junction bases numbered 9, after V lost 2 bases and J lost 4 bases. Germline V gene lookup returns CDR1 SGHTA and CDR2 FQGNSA. The CDR3 consists of 17 residues. CDR3 sequence (DNA): TGTGCCAGCAGCTTACTGGCGGGGGGGCCAGGGTACAATGAGCAGTTCTTC. This codes for CASSLLAGGPGYNEQFF.

The chain couples TRBV5-8 to TRBJ1-1; maybe TRBD1 (6 bases). This CDR3 contains 12 residues. Trimming took off 0 bases at V and 8 bases at J, with 8 bases between the two ends. CDR1 is SGHTS and CDR2 is YDEGEE in the germline V gene. The CDR3 DNA sequence: TGTGCCAGCAGCTTGGGGGGGCGCGAAGCTTTCTTT. Its protein is CASSLGGREAFF.

In DNA form, the CDR3 reads TGTGCCAGCAGCGGCCGGGCCCCGGGGTCCTACGAGCAGTACTTC. It encodes CASSGRAPGSYEQYF. V is TRBV9 and J is TRBJ2-7; a possible D gene is TRBD2 (5 bases). Germline V CDR1 and CDR2: SGDLS, YYNGEE. The CDR3 has 15 residues. The ends were cut back, 3 bases at V and 1 base at J, with 14 bases in the middle. Full variable domain (remainder filled in from reference TRBV9 and TRBJ2-7): DSGVTQTPKHLITATGQRVTLRCSPRSGDLSVYWYQQSLDQGLQFLIQYYNGEERAKGNILERFSAQQFPDLHSELNLSSLELGDSALYFCASSGRAPGSYEQYFGPGTRLTVT.